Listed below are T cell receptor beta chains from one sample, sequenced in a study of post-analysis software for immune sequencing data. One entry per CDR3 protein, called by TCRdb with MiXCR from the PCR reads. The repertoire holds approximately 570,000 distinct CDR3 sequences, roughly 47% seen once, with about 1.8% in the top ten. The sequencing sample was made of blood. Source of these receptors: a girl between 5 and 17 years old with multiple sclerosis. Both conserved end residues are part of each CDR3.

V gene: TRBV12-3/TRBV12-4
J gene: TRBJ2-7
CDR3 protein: CATGDGRTGEQYF

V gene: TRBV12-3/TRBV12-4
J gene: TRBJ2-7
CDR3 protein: CASSGRAYEQYF

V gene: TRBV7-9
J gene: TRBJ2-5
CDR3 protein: CASSFRQGIGTQYF

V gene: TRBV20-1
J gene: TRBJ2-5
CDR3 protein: CSAPNVGTQYF

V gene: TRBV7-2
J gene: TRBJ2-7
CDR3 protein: CASSLVGVGSYEQYF

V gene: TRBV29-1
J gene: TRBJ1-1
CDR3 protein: CSVSQGNTEAFF

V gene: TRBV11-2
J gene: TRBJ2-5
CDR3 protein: CASSLRTSGYLGQETQYF

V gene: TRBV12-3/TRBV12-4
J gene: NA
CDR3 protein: CASSPDGGVYEQYF

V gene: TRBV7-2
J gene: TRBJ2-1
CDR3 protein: CASRTGLAGGYNEQFF

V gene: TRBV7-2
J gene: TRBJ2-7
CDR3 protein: CASSLGWDSLYEQYF

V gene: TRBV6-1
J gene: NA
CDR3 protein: CASSPSPYSLSGETQYF

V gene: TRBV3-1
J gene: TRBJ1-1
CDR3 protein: CASSQDSPGTEAFF

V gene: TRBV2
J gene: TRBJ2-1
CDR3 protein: CASSLVRLAVYNEQFF

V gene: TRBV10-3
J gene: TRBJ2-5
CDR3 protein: CAISEGTSGADQETQYF

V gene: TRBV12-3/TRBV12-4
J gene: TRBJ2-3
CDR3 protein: CASSPEGADAQYF

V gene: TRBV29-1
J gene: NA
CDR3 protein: CSVGPLDWTQYF

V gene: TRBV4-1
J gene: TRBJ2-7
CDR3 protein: CASSPLEGASYEQYF

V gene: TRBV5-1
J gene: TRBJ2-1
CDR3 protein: CASRDPSSYNEQFF

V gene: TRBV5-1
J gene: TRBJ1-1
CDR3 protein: CASSRYPGEGEAFF

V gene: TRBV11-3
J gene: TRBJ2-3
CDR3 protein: CASSFGVGNTDTQYF

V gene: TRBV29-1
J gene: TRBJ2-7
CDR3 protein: CSVEGGGQDYEQYF

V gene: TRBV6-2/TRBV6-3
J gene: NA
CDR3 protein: CASSSDPSAQETQYF

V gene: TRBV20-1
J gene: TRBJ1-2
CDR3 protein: CSASTGVGGYGYTF

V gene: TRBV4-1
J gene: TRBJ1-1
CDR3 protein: CASSPLVGGANTEAFF

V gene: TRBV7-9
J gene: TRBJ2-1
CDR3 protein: CASSFVGQGPNEQFF

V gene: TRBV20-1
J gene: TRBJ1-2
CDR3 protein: CSAERDRGSGRGDYGYTF

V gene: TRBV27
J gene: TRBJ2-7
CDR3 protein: CASSDHYSSYEQYF

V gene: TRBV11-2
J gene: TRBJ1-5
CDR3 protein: CASSLGAGGPQHF

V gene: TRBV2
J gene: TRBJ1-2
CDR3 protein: CASTSPGQALNYGYTF